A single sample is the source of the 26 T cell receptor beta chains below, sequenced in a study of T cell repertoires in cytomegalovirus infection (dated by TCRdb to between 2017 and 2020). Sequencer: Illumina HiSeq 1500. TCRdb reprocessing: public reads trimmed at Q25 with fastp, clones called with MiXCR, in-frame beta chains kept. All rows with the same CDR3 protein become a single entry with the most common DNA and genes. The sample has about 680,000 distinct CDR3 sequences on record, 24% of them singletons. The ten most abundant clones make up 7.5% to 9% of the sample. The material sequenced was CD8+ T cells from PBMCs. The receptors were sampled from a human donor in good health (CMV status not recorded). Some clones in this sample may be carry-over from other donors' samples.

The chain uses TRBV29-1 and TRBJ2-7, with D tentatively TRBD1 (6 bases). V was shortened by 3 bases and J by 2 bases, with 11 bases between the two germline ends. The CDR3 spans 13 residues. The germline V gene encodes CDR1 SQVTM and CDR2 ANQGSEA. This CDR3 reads CSVEKDRPYEQYF. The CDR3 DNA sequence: TGCAGCGTTGAGAAGGACAGACCCTACGAGCAGTACTTC.

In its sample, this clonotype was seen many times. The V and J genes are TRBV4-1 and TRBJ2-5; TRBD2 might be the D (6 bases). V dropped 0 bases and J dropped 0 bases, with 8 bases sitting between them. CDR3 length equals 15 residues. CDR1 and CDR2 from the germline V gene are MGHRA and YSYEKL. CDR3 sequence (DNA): TGCGCCAGCAGCCAAGAAGGGACTTACCAAGAGACCCAGTACTTC. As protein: CASSQEGTYQETQYF.

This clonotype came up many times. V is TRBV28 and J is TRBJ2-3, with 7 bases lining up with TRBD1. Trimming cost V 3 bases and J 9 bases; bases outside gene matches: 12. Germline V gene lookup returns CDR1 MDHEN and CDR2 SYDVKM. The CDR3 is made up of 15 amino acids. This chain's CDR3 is CASSFEGGGLQTQYF. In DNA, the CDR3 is TGTGCCAGCAGTTTTGAAGGGGGCGGGCTCCAGACGCAGTATTTT.

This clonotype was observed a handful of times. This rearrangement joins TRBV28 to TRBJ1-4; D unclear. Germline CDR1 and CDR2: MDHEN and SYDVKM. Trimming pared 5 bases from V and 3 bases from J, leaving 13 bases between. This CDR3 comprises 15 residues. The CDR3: CASSTPMAANEKLFF. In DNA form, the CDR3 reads TGTGCCAGCAGTACCCCAATGGCCGCTAATGAAAAACTGTTTTTT.

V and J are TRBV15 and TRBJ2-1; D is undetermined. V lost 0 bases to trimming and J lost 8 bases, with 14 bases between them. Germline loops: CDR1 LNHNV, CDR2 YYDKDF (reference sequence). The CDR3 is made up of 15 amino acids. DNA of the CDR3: TGTGCCACCAGCAGAGATGGAGAAGGGATACATGAGCAGTTCTTC. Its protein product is CATSRDGEGIHEQFF.

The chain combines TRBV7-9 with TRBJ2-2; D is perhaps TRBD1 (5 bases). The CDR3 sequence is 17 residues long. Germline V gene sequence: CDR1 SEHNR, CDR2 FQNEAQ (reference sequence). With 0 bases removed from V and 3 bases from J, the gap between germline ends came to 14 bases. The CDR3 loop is CASSLARRDRYTGELFF. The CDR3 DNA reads TGTGCCAGCAGCTTAGCCCGGAGAGACAGATACACCGGGGAGCTGTTTTTT.

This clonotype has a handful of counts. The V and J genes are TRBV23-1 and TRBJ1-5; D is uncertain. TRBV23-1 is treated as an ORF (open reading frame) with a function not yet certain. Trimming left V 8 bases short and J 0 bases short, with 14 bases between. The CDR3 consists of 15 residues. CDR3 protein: CASRPYSPSNQPQHF. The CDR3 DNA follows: TGCGCCAGCCGACCGTACAGCCCTAGCAATCAGCCCCAGCATTTT.

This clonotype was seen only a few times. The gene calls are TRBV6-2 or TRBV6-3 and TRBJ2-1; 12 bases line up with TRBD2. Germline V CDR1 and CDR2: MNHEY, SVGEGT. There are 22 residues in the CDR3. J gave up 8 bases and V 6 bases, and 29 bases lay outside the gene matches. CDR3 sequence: CASSQHQFPFPRTSGADDEQFF. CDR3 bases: TGTGCCAGCAGCCAACATCAGTTCCCATTTCCGCGGACTAGCGGGGCCGACGATGAGCAGTTCTTC.

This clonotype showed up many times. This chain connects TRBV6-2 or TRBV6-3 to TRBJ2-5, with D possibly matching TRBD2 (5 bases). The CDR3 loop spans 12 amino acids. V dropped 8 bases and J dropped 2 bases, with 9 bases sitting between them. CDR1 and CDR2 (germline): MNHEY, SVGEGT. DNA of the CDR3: TGTGCCAGCTTTAGCGAGCAAGAGACCCAGTACTTC. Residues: CASFSEQETQYF.

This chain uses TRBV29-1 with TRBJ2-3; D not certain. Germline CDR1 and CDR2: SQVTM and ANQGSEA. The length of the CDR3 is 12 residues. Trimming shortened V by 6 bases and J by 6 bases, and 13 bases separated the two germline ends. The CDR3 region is CSVPPVGDTQYF. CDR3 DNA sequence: TGCAGCGTCCCACCAGTTGGCGATACGCAGTATTTT.

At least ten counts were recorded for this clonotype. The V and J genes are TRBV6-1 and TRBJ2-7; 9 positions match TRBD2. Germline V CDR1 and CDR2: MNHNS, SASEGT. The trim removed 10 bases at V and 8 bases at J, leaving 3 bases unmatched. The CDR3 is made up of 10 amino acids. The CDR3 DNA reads TGTGCCACAGGACTAGCGAAGCAGTACTTC. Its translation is CATGLAKQYF.

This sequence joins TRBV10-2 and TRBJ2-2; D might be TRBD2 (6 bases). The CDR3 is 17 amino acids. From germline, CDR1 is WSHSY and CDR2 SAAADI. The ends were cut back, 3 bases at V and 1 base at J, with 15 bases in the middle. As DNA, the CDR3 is TGCGCCAGCAGTGATGTTTCCCGGGGGTTGAACACCGGGGAGCTGTTTTTT. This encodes CASSDVSRGLNTGELFF.

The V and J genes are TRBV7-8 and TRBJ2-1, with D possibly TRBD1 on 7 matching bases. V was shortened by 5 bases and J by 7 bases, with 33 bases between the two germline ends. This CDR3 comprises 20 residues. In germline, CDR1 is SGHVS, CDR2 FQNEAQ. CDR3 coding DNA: TGTGCCAGCAGCCCTCACCGGGGCTTCAGGGGGGAGTCCGGAGTAAATGAGCAGTTCTTC. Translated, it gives CASSPHRGFRGESGVNEQFF.

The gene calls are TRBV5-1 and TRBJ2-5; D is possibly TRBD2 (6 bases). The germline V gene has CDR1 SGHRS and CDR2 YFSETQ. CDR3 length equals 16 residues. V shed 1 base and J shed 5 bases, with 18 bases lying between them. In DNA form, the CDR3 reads TGCGCCAGCAGCTTGCCCCCGGACGGGAGCGATGAGACCCAGTACTTC. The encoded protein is CASSLPPDGSDETQYF.

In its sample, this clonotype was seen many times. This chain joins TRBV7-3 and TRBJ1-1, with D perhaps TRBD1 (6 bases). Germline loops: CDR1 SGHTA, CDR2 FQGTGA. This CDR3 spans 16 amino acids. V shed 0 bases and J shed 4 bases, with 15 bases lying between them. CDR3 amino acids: CASSLTGRGRGTEAFF. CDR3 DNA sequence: TGTGCCAGCAGCTTAACTGGTCGGGGGCGAGGCACTGAAGCTTTCTTT.

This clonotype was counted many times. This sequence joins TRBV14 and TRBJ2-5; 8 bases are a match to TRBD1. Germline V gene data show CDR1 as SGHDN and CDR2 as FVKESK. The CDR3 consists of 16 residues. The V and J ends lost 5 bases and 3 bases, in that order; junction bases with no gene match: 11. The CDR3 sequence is CASSTWTGRRKETQYF. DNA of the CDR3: TGTGCCAGCAGCACTTGGACAGGGAGGAGAAAAGAGACCCAGTACTTC. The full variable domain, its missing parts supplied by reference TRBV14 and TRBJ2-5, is EAGVTQFPSHSVIEKGQTVTLRCDPISGHDNLYWYRRVMGKEIKFLLHFVKESKQDESGMPNNRFLAERTGGTYSTLKVQPAELEDSGVYFCASSTWTGRRKETQYFGPGTRLLVL.

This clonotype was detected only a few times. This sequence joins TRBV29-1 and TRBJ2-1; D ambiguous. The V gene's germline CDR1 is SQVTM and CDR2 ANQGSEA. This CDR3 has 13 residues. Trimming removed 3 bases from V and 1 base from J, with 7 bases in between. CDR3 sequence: CSVDQLSYNEQFF. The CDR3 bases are TGCAGCGTTGACCAGCTTTCCTACAATGAGCAGTTCTTC.

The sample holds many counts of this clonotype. This chain's CDR3 is CASSLGTYTGELFF. In DNA form, the CDR3 reads TGTGCCAGCAGTTTGGGCACCTACACCGGGGAGCTGTTTTTT. The chain employs TRBV27 and TRBJ2-2; D is unclear. This CDR3 has 14 amino acids. CDR1 MNHEY and CDR2 SMNVEV come from the germline V gene (reference sequence). V shed 3 bases and J shed 3 bases, with 8 bases lying between them.

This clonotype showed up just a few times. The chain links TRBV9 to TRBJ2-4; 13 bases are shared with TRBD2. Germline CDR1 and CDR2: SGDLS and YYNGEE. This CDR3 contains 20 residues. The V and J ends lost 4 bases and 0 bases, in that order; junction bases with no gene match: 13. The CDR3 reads CASSSEGTSGAPEAKNIQYF. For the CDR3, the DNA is TGTGCCAGCAGCTCGGAGGGGACTAGCGGGGCTCCCGAAGCCAAAAACATTCAGTACTTC.

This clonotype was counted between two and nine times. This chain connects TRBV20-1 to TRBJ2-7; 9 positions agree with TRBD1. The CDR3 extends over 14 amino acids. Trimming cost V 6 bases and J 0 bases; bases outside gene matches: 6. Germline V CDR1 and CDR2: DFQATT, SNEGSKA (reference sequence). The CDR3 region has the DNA TGCAGTGCGACCGGGACAGGGAACTCCTACGAGCAGTACGTC. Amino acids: CSATGTGNSYEQYV.

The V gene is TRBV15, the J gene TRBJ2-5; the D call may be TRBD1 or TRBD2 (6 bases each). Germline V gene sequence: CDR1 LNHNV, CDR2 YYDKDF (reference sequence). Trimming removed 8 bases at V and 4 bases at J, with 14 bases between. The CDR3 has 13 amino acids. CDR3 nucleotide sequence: TGTGCCACCTCCGGGACGGGGGCAGAGACCCAGTACTTC. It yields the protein CATSGTGAETQYF.

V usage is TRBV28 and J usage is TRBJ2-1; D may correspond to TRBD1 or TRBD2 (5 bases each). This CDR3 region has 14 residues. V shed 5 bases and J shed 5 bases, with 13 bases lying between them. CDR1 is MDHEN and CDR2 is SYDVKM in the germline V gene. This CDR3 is CASSPPGPNNEQFF. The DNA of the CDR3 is TGTGCCAGCAGTCCCCCGGGGCCTAACAATGAGCAGTTCTTC. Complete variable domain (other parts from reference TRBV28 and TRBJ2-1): DVKVTQSSRYLVKRTGEKVFLECVQDMDHENMFWYRQDPGLGLRLIYFSYDVKMKEKGDIPEGYSVSREKKERFSLILESASTNQTSMYLCASSPPGPNNEQFFGPGTRLTVL.

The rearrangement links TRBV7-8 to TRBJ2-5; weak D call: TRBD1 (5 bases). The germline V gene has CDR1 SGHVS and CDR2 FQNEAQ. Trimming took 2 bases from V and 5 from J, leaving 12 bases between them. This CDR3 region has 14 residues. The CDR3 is CASSLSAGLETQYF. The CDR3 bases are TGTGCCAGCAGCTTATCCGCAGGGCTGGAGACCCAGTACTTC.

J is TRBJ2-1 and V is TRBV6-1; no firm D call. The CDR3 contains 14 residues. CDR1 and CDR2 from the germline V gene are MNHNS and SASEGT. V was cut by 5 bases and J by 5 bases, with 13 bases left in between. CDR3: CASSPVTPNNEQFF. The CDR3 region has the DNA TGTGCCAGCAGTCCGGTGACTCCAAACAATGAGCAGTTCTTC.

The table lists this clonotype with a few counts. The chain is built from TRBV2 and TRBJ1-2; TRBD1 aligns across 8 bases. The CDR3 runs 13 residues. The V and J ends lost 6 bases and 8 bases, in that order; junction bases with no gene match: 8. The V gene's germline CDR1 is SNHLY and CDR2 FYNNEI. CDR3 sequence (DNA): TGTGCCAGCAGCCTTGGACAGGGAGAAGGCTACACCTTC. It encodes CASSLGQGEGYTF.

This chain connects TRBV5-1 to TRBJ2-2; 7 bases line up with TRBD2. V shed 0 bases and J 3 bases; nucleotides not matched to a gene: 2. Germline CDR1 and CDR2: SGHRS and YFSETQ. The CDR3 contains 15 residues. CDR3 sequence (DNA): TGCGCCAGCAGCTTGGAGGGACTACACACCGGGGAGCTGTTTTTT. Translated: CASSLEGLHTGELFF.